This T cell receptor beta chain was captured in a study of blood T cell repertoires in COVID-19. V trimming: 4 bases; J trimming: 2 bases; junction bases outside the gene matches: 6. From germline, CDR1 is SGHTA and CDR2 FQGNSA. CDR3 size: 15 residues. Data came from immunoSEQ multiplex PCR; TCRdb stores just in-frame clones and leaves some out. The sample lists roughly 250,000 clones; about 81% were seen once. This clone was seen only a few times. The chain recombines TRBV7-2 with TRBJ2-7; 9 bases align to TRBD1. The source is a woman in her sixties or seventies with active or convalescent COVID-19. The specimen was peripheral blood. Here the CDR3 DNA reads TGTGCCAGCAGCTACCCCGACAGGGGGGCCTACGAGCAGTACTTC. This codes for CASSYPDRGAYEQYF.